This T cell receptor (beta chain) was sequenced during a study of CD8 T cells in ankylosing spondylitis. General study findings and limits: A TCR beta motif of under 10 highly homologous variants seemed to mark ankylosing spondylitis blood.

This clonotype was seen many times. The antigen is undetermined. The CDR3 consists of 15 residues. Germline assignment: CDR1 SGHTA and CDR2 FQGNSA. The V gene end was trimmed by 3 bases and the J gene end by 4 bases; junction bases not matched to a gene: 4. TCRdb reprocessed the 5' RACE reads with MiXCR, giving one entry per CDR3 protein. The sample consists of about 540,000 distinct CDR3 sequences, approximately 11% of them appearing once. The chain recombines TRBV7-2 with TRBJ2-3; 10 bases match TRBD2. Material: blood, either unsorted or a sorted T cell fraction (not recorded which). This TCR derives from a male donor with ankylosing spondylitis. For the CDR3, the DNA is TGTGCCAGCAGCTTCGGGCTAGCGGGAGCAGATACGCAGTATTTT. It translates to CASSFGLAGADTQYF.